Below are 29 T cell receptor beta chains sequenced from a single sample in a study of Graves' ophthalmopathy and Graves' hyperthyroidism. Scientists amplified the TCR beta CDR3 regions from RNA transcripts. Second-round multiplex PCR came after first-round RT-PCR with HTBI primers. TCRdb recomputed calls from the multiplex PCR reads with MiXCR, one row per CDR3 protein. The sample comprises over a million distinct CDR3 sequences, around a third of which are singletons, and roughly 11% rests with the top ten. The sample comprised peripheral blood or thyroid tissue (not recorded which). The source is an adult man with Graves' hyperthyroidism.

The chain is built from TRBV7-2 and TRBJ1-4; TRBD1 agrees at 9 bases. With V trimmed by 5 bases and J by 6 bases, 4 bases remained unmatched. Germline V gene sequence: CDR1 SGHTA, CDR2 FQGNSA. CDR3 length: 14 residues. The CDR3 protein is CASSVRQGDEKLFF. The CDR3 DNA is TGTGCCAGCAGCGTTCGACAGGGGGATGAAAAACTGTTTTTT.

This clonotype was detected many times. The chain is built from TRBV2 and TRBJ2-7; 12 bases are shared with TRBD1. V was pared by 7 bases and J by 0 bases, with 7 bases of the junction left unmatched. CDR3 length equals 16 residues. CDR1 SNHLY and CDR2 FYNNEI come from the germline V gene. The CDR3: CASTDPGQGASYEQYF. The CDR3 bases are TGTGCCAGCACCGACCCGGGACAGGGGGCCTCCTACGAGCAGTACTTC.

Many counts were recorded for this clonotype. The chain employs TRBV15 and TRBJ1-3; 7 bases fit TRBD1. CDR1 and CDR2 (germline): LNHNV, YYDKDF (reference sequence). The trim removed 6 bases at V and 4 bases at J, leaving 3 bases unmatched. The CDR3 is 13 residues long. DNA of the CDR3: TGTGCCACCAGGACAGGGTCGGGAAACACCATATATTTT. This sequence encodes CATRTGSGNTIYF.

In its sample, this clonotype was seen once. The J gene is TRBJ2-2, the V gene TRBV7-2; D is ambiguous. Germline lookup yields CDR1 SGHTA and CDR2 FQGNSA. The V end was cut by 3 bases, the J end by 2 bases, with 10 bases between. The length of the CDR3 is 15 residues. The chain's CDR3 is CASSFGQENTGELFF. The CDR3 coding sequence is TGTGCCAGCAGCTTTGGTCAGGAAAACACCGGGGAGCTGTTTTTT.

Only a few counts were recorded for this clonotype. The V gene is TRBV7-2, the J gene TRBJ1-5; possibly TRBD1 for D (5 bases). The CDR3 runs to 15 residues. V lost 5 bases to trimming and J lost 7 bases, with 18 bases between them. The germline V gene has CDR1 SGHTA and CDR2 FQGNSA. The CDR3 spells CASSLLGQFPQPQHF. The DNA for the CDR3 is TGTGCCAGCAGCCTACTGGGGCAGTTTCCGCAGCCCCAGCATTTT.

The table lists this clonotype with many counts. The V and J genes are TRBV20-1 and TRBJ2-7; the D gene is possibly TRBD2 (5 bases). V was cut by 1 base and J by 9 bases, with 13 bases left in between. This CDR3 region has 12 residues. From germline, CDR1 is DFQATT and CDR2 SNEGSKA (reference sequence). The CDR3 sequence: CSARGRLGLQYF. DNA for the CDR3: TGCAGTGCTAGAGGGAGACTTGGACTGCAGTACTTC.

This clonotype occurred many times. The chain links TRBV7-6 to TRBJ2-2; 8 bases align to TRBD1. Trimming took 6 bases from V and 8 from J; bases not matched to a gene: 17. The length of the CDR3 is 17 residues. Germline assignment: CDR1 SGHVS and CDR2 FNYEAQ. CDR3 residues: CASSPYRQGIPSGELFF. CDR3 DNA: TGTGCCAGCAGTCCTTATAGACAGGGGATCCCTTCTGGGGAGCTGTTTTTT.

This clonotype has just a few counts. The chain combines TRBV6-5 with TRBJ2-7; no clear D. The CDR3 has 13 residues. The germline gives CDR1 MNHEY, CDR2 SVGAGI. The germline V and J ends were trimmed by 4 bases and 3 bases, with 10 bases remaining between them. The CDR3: CASSSARIYEQYF. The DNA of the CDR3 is TGTGCCAGCAGTTCGGCTCGGATCTACGAGCAGTACTTC.

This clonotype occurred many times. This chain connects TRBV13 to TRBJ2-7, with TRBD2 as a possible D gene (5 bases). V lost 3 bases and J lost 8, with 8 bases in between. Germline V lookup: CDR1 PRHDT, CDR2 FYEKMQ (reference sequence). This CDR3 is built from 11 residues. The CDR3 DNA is TGTGCCAGCAGCTTTAGCGTCAAGCAGTACTTC. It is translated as CASSFSVKQYF.

The CDR3 loop is CASSLEGQGASGANVLTF. For the CDR3, the DNA is TGCGCCAGCAGCTTGGAGGGACAGGGGGCCTCTGGGGCCAACGTCCTGACTTTC. The chain recombines TRBV5-1 with TRBJ2-6; TRBD1 aligns across 12 bases. The CDR3 consists of 18 residues. The germline V gene has CDR1 SGHRS and CDR2 YFSETQ. Trimming took 0 bases from V and 0 from J; bases not matched to a gene: 1.

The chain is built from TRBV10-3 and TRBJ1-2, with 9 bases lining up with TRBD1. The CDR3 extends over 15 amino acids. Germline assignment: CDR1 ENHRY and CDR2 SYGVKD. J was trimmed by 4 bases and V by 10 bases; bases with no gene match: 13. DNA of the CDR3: TGTGCCACCAGCCCGGGACAGGGTGATGGCTATGGCTACACCTTC. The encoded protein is CATSPGQGDGYGYTF.

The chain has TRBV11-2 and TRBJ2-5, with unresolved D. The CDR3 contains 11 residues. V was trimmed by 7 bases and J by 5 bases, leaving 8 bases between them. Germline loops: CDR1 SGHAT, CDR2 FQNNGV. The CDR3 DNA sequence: TGTGCCAGCACGTATATGGAGACCCAGTACTTC. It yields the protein CASTYMETQYF.

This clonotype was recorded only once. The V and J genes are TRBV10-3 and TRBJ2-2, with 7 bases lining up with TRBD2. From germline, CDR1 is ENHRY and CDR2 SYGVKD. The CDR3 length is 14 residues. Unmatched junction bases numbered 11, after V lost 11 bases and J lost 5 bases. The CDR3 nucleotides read TGTGCCGGGAGCGGGACTACTTTTACCGGGGAGCTGTTTTTT. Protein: CAGSGTTFTGELFF.

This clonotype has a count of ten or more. This chain's CDR3 is CSVVVGIPYEQYF. DNA of the CDR3: TGCAGCGTTGTTGTAGGTATCCCCTACGAGCAGTACTTC. This rearrangement joins TRBV29-1 to TRBJ2-7; D call uncertain. Germline assignment: CDR1 SQVTM and CDR2 ANQGSEA. The CDR3 is 13 amino acids. Trimming left V 4 bases short and J 2 bases short, with 12 bases between.

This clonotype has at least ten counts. The CDR3 reads CASSFGSGAGYTF. The DNA of the CDR3 is TGTGCCAGCAGCTTTGGGAGTGGAGCTGGCTACACCTTC. V gene TRBV5-5 combines with J gene TRBJ1-2, with unresolved D. Germline CDR1 SGHKS, CDR2 YYEKEE (reference sequence). The ends were cut back, 2 bases at V and 7 bases at J, with 12 bases in the middle. The CDR3 runs 13 residues.

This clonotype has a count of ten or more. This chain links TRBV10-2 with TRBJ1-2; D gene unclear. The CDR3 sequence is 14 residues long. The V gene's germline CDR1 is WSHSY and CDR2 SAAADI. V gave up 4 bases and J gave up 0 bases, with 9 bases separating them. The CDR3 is CASSVARTNYGYTF. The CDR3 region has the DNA TGCGCCAGCAGTGTCGCTCGGACTAACTATGGCTACACCTTC.

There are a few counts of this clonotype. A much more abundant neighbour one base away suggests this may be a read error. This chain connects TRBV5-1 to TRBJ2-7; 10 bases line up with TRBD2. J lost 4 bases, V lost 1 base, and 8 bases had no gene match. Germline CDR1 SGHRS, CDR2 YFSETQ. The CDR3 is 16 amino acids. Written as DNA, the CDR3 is TGCGCCAGCAGCTTGTGGAGCGGGAGGGCCGAGTACGAGCAGTACTTC. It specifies CASSLWSGRAEYEQYF.

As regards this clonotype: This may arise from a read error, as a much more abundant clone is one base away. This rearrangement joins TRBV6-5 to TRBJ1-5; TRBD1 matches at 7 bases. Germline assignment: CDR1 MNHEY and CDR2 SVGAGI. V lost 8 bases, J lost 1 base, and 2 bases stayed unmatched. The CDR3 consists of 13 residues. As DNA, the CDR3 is TGTGCCAGCGCGGACAGGAGCAATCAGCCCCAGCATTTT. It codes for CASADRSNQPQHF.

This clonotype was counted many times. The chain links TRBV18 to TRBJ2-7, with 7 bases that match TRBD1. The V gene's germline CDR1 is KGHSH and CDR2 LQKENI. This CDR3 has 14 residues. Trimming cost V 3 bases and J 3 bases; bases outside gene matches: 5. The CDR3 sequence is CASSPGTVFYEQYF. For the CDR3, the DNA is TGTGCCAGCTCACCCGGGACAGTATTCTACGAGCAGTACTTC.

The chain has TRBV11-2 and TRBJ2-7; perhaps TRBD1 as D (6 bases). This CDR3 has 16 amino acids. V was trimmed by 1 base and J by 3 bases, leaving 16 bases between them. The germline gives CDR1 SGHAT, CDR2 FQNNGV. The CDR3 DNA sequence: TGTGCCAGCAGCTTAGGACGTACAGGGAATAGCTACGAGCAGTACTTC. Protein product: CASSLGRTGNSYEQYF.

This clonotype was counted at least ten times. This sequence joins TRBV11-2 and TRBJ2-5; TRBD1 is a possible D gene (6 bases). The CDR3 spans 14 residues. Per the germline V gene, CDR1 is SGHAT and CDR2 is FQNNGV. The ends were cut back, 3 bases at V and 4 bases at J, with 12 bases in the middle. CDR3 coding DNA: TGTGCCAGCAGCTTTAGTAACAGGGCAGAGACCCAGTACTTC. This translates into CASSFSNRAETQYF.

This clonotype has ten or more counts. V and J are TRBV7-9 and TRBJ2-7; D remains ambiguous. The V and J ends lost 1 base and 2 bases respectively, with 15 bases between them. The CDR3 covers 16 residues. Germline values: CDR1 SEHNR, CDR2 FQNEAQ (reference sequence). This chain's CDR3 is CASSLGALGIPYEQYF. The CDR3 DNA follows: TGTGCCAGCAGCTTAGGTGCTTTGGGCATTCCCTACGAGCAGTACTTC.

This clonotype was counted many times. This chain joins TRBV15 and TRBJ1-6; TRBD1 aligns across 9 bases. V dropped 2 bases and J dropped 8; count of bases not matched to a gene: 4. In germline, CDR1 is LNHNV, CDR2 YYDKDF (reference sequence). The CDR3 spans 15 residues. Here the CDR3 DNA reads TGTGCCACCAGCAGATCGACAGGGGGGGATTCACCCCTCCACTTT. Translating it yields CATSRSTGGDSPLHF.

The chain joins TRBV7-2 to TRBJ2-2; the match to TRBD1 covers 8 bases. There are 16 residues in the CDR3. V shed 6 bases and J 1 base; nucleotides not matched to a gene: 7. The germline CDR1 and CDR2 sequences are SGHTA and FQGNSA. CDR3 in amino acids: CASSLNGQGNTGELFF. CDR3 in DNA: TGTGCCAGCAGTCTCAACGGACAGGGGAACACCGGGGAGCTGTTTTTT.

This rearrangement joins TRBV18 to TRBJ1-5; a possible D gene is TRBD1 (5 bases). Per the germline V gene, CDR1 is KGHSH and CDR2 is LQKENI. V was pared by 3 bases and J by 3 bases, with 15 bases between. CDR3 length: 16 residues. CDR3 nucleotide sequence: TGTGCCAGCTCACCTAAACCAGGGAACTCCAATCAGCCCCAGCATTTT. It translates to CASSPKPGNSNQPQHF.

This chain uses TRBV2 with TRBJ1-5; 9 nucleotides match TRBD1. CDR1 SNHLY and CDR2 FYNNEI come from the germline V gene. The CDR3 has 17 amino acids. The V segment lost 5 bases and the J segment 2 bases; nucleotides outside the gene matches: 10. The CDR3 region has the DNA TGTGCCAGCAGTAACAGCTGGACAGGGGTCGGCAATCAGCCCCAGCATTTT. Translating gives CASSNSWTGVGNQPQHF.

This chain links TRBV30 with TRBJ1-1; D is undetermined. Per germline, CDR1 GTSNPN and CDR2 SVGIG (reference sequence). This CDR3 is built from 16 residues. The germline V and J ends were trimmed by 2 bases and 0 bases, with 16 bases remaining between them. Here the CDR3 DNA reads TGTGCCTGGAGTAAGTTTGGCAGCACCTTGAACACTGAAGCTTTCTTT. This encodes CAWSKFGSTLNTEAFF.

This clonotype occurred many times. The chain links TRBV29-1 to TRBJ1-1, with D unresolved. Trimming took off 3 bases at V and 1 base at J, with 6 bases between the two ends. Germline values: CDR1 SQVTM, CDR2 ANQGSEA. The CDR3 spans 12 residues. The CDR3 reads CSVDWSNTEAFF. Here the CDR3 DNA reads TGCAGCGTTGACTGGTCGAACACTGAAGCTTTCTTT.

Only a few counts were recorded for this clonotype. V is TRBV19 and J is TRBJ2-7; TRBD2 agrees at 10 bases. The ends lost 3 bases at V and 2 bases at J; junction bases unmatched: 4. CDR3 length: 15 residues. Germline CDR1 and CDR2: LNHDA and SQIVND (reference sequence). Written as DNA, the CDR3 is TGTGCCAGTAGTATTACAGCGGGAGGGCCCTACGAGCAGTACTTC. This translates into CASSITAGGPYEQYF.